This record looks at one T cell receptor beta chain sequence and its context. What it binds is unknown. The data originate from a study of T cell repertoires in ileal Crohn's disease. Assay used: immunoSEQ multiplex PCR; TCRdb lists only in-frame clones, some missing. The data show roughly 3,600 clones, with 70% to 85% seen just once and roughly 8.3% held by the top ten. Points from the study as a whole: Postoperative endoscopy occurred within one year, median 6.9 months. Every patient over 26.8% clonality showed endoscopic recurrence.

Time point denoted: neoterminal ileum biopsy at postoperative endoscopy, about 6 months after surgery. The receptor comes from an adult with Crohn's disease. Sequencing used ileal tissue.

The CDR3 DNA sequence: TGTGCCAGCAGCCCCGGACAGAAACAATGGGAGCAGTTCTTC. Encoded protein: CASSPGQKQWEQFF. J is TRBJ2-1 and V is TRBV7-6, with D perhaps matching TRBD1 (6 bases). CDR3 length equals 14 residues. The germline CDR1 and CDR2 sequences are SGHVS and FNYEAQ. Trimming took 5 bases from V and 10 from J, leaving 18 bases between them.